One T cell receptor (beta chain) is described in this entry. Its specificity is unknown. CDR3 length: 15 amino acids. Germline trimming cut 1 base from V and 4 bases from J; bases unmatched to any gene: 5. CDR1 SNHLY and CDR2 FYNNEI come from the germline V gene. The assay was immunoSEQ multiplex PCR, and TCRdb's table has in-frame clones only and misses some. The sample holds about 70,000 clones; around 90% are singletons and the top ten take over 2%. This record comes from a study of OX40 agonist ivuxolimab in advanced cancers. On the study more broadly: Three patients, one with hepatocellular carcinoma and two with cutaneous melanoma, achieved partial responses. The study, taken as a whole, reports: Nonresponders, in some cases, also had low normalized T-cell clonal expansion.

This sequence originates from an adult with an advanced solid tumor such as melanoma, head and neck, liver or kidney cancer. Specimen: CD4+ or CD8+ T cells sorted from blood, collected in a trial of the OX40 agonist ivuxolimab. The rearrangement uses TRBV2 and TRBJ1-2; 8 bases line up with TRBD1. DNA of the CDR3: TGTGCCAGCAGTGAAGTAAGACAGGGGAGCTATGGCTACACCTTC. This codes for CASSEVRQGSYGYTF.